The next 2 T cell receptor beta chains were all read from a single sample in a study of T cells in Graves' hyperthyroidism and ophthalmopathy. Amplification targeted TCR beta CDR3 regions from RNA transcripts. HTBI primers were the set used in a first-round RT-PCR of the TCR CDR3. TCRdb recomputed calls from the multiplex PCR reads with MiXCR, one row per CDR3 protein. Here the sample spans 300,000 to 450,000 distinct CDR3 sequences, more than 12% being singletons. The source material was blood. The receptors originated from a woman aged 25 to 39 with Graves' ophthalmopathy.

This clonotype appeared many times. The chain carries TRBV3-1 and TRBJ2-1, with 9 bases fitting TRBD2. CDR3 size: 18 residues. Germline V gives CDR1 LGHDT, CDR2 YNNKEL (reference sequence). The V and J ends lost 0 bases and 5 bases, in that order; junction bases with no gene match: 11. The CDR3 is CASSQDLWGGGENNEQFF. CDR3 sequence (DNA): TGTGCCAGCAGCCAAGATTTGTGGGGCGGGGGGGAGAACAATGAGCAGTTCTTC.

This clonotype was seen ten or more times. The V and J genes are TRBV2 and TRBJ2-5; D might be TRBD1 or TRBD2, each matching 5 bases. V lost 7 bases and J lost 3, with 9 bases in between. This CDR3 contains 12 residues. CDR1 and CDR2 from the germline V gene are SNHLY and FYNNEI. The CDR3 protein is CASTWGKETQYF. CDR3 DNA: TGTGCCAGCACGTGGGGGAAAGAGACCCAGTACTTC.